The 10 T cell receptor beta chains below come from one sample, sequenced in a study of blood T cell repertoires in COVID-19 (dated by TCRdb to 2018 to 2021). Libraries were constructed by the immunoSEQ multiplex PCR assay. The source is immuneACCESS, and TCRdb retained only in-frame sequences with V and J called. Part of the clones is not carried over; for the studies checked, unresolved V genes explain less than half of this, and the remainder is unexplained. Across this sample there are approximately 150,000 clones, with about 85% seen only once. The ten largest make up about 5.8% of the sample. The source material was peripheral blood. The source is a woman between 50 and 59 years old with COVID-19, enrolled during active disease.

The chain recombines TRBV14 with TRBJ1-2; D unclear. V was trimmed by 4 bases and J by 6 bases, leaving 12 bases between them. CDR1 and CDR2 from the germline V gene are SGHDN and FVKESK. This CDR3 comprises 13 residues. The CDR3, as DNA: TGTGCCAGCAGCCCAACGGGTCTGGATGGCTACACCTTC. Protein: CASSPTGLDGYTF.

The chain links TRBV5-1 to TRBJ2-6; TRBD1 agrees at 9 bases. The CDR3 loop spans 19 amino acids. Germline V gene lookup returns CDR1 SGHRS and CDR2 YFSETQ. J gave up 2 bases and V 5 bases, and 14 bases lay outside the gene matches. The CDR3 loop reads CASRVVDGQGITGANVLTF. The CDR3 DNA reads as TGCGCCAGCAGAGTCGTCGACGGACAGGGGATAACTGGGGCCAACGTCCTGACTTTC. The whole variable domain, filled in from reference TRBV5-1 and TRBJ2-6, reads KAGVTQTPRYLIKTRGQQVTLSCSPISGHRSVSWYQQTPGQGLQFLFEYFSETQRNKGNFPGRFSGRQFSNSRSEMNVSTLELGDSALYLCASRVVDGQGITGANVLTFGAGSRLTVL.

The chain combines TRBV7-9 with TRBJ2-7, with TRBD1 matching 7 bases. V lost 5 bases, J lost 3 bases, and 1 base stayed unmatched. Germline assignment: CDR1 SEHNR and CDR2 FQNEAQ (reference sequence). The CDR3 runs 12 residues. The CDR3 DNA follows: TGTGCCAGCAGCAGGACAGGCTACGAGCAGTACTTC. Encoded protein: CASSRTGYEQYF.

This clone has only a few counts. This sequence joins TRBV4-1 and TRBJ1-6, with TRBD1 matching 9 bases. The germline V gene encodes CDR1 MGHRA and CDR2 YSYEKL. CDR3 size: 17 residues. The junction had 7 bases not matched to a gene; V was cut back by 0 bases and J by 7 bases. The CDR3 loop is CASSQDHQDRGNSPLHF. The CDR3 nucleotides are TGCGCCAGCAGCCAAGATCATCAGGACAGGGGAAATTCACCCCTCCACTTT.

The gene calls are TRBV24-1 and TRBJ2-5; 11 nucleotides line up with TRBD1. V lost 2 bases, J lost 4 bases, and 2 bases stayed unmatched. Germline V gene sequence: CDR1 KGHDR, CDR2 SFDVKD. The CDR3 length is 15 residues. The CDR3 region has the DNA TGTGCCACCAGTGATTGGACAGGGGGCCCAGAGACCCAGTACTTC. This sequence encodes CATSDWTGGPETQYF.

CDR3 residues: CASSPSRAGATYEQYF. Here the CDR3 DNA reads TGTGCCAGCAGTCCGTCCAGAGCGGGGGCGACCTACGAGCAGTACTTC. The chain links TRBV27 to TRBJ2-7; 8 bases map to TRBD2. The V gene end was trimmed by 5 bases and the J gene end by 2 bases; junction bases not matched to a gene: 11. CDR1 is MNHEY, CDR2 SMNVEV, per germline (reference sequence). The CDR3 consists of 16 residues.

The chain has TRBV7-9 and TRBJ1-1; D not certain. The germline CDR1 and CDR2 sequences are SEHNR and FQNEAQ (reference sequence). V gave up 4 bases and J gave up 5 bases, with 8 bases separating them. This CDR3 is built from 12 residues. CDR3 amino acids: CASSYWATEAFF. DNA for the CDR3: TGTGCCAGCAGCTATTGGGCAACTGAAGCTTTCTTT.

The genes are TRBV11-3 and TRBJ1-6; the match to TRBD1 covers 7 bases. The CDR3 has 15 residues. The germline V gene has CDR1 SGHNT and CDR2 YENEEA. The junction had 4 bases not matched to a gene; V was cut back by 1 base and J by 7 bases. DNA for the CDR3: TGTGCCAGCAGCTTAGTCGGGACAGCCAATTCACCCCTCCACTTT. Amino acids: CASSLVGTANSPLHF.

The chain is built from TRBV30 and TRBJ1-3, with D unclear. From germline, CDR1 is GTSNPN and CDR2 SVGIG (reference sequence). This CDR3 comprises 16 residues. Trimming left V 1 base short and J 4 bases short, with 17 bases between. As DNA, the CDR3 is TGTGCCTGGAGTGCAAAACTCGGTGGGCCCGGAAACACCATATATTTT. Amino acid sequence: CAWSAKLGGPGNTIYF.

V usage is TRBV11-3 and J usage is TRBJ1-2; 7 nucleotides align to TRBD1. Looked up from germline, CDR1 is SGHNT and CDR2 is YENEEA. The J segment lost 3 bases and the V segment lost 4 bases, leaving 8 bases of the junction unmatched. This CDR3 spans 15 amino acids. The CDR3 sequence is CASSSGQALDYGYTF. For the CDR3, the DNA is TGTGCCAGCAGCTCTGGACAGGCCCTTGACTATGGCTACACCTTC.